The rows below give T cell receptor beta chains drawn from one sample of a study of patients and donors after allogeneic stem cell transplantation. TCRdb passed the RT-PCR reads through MiXCR, listing each CDR3 protein once. The sample has some 200,000 distinct CDR3 sequences, around 41% seen once; the top ten hold approximately 32%. Sequenced sample: blood, either unsorted or a sorted T cell fraction (not recorded which). Receptor source: a human donor who was either an allogeneic HSCT recipient or a stem cell or donor lymphocyte infusion donor (not recorded which). It is not recorded whose cells these are; they may come from a transplant donor. CDR3s include the opening cysteine and the closing phenylalanine or tryptophan. A D gene is named only where the DNA matches it firmly. Clone size appears in some rows only: once, few, many, or a class for an expanded clone.

j_call d_call clone_size v_call cdr3_nt cdr3_aa
TRBJ2-3 TRBD2 few TRBV27 TGTGCCAGCATCCGGACTAGCGGGAGGGCCGGTACGCAGTATTTT CASIRTSGRAGTQYF
TRBJ2-3 TRBD2 - TRBV6-5 TGTGCCAGCAGTCGGACTAGCGGGAGGACAAATACGCAGTATTTT CASSRTSGRTNTQYF
TRBJ2-7 TRBD1 - TRBV28 TGTGCCAGCAGTTCCGGGACAGGGGCAAACTACGAGCAGTACTTC CASSSGTGANYEQYF
TRBJ2-3 - - TRBV2 TGTGCCAGCAGTGCTAGCAGCCCCAGCACAGATACGCAGTATTTT CASSASSPSTDTQYF
TRBJ2-3 - - TRBV7-2 TGTGCCAGCAGCCGCAGGGTCCATACGCAGTATTTT CASSRRVHTQYF
TRBJ1-1 TRBD1 few TRBV18 TGTGCCAGCTCACCCCGGACAGGGGCGGCGGGGAACACTGAAGCTTTCTTT CASSPRTGAAGNTEAFF
TRBJ1-6 - - TRBV28 TGTGCCAGCAGCGAGATTTCCGAGAATCCCCTCCACTTT CASSEISENPLHF
TRBJ1-4 TRBD1 - TRBV5-1 TGCGCCAGCACCGACGGGACAGGGGTAGAAAAACTGTTTTTT CASTDGTGVEKLFF
TRBJ1-2 - few TRBV20-1 TGCAGTGCTAGGGACCGAGGGACGGCTAACTATGGCTACACCTTC CSARDRGTANYGYTF
TRBJ1-1 - - TRBV6-5 TGTGCCAGCAGTTACACAGGGACCACTGAAGCTTTCTTT CASSYTGTTEAFF
TRBJ2-1 - once TRBV20-1 TGCAGTCTCTTCGGGGGTTATGAGCAGTTCTTC CSLFGGYEQFF
TRBJ1-2 - - TRBV28 TGTGCCAGCAGTTTACTACGACCCTATGGCTACACCTTC CASSLLRPYGYTF
TRBJ1-2 - few TRBV20-1 TGCAGTGCTGATACAGGGACCAACTATGGCTACACCTTC CSADTGTNYGYTF
TRBJ2-7 TRBD1 many TRBV6-2/TRBV6-3 TGTGCCAGCAGATATGACAGGGGGATCTACGAGCAGTACTTC CASRYDRGIYEQYF
TRBJ2-7 - few TRBV20-1 TGCAGTGCTAGGGAACTGCGGGGCGAGCAGTACTTC CSARELRGEQYF
TRBJ2-7 - few TRBV20-1 TGCAGTGCTAGAGTCCCTCTAACCGGGATGGACTACGAGCAGTACTTC CSARVPLTGMDYEQYF
TRBJ1-2 - - TRBV13 TGTGCCAGCAGCTCACTACAGGGTCCTCTGGGCTATGGCTACACCTTC CASSSLQGPLGYGYTF